This TCR beta chain was retrieved from a study of blood T cell repertoires in COVID-19. Overall study context: Both acute and convalescent COVID-19 samples were obtained from the United States, Italy and Spain. T cells, B-cell-depleted T cells, or PBMCs supplied cDNA or gDNA.

Germline-derived CDR1 and CDR2 are MNHNS and SASEGT. The CDR3 has 15 residues. The trim removed 2 bases at V and 4 bases at J, leaving 5 bases unmatched. In the original workflow: Using reference gene primer amplification, nucleated cell counts were estimated. Assay used: immunoSEQ multiplex PCR; TCRdb lists only in-frame clones, some missing. Clone size and V and J calls were adopted from that table, with D and trimming inferred from the DNA. The data show about 130,000 clones, approximately 91% seen once. This sequence was found in a woman of 80 years or more with acute or convalescent COVID-19. This chain connects TRBV6-1 to TRBJ1-5, with TRBD1 identical over 7 bases. Sequencing was done on a sample of peripheral blood. The CDR3 DNA reads TGTGCCAGCAGTGAACATTTACAGGGGAATCAGCCCCAGCATTTT. Its translation is CASSEHLQGNQPQHF.